This section outlines one T cell receptor (beta chain) sequence together with its context. Its antigen is currently unknown. This record comes from a study of T cell responses to AZD1222 COVID-19 vaccine. Broader study findings: The study reported that nearly half of spike-specific TCRs target unmutated variant regions. An increase in Spike-specific TCR breadth and depth was observed after two AZD1222 doses. Baseline serology detected seropositivity in only six AZD1222 recipients.

TCRdb's copy holds only in-frame clones and misses some; the assay was immunoSEQ multiplex PCR. The data show around 130,000 clones, with approximately 90% seen just once and 4% to 5% held by the top ten. Germline V gives CDR1 SGHNT, CDR2 YYREEE (reference sequence). Unmatched junction bases numbered 6, after V lost 0 bases and J lost 0 bases. The CDR3 extends over 17 amino acids. This sequence joins TRBV5-4 and TRBJ2-5; 9 bases are shared with TRBD2. This specimen was peripheral blood, taken 28 days after the second dose of the MenACWY control vaccine. This clonotype originated in an adult who received the MenACWY meningococcal vaccine as a control. The CDR3 protein is CASSLVGSGGYQETQYF. The CDR3 DNA follows: TGTGCCAGCAGCTTGGTGGGTAGCGGGGGCTACCAAGAGACCCAGTACTTC.